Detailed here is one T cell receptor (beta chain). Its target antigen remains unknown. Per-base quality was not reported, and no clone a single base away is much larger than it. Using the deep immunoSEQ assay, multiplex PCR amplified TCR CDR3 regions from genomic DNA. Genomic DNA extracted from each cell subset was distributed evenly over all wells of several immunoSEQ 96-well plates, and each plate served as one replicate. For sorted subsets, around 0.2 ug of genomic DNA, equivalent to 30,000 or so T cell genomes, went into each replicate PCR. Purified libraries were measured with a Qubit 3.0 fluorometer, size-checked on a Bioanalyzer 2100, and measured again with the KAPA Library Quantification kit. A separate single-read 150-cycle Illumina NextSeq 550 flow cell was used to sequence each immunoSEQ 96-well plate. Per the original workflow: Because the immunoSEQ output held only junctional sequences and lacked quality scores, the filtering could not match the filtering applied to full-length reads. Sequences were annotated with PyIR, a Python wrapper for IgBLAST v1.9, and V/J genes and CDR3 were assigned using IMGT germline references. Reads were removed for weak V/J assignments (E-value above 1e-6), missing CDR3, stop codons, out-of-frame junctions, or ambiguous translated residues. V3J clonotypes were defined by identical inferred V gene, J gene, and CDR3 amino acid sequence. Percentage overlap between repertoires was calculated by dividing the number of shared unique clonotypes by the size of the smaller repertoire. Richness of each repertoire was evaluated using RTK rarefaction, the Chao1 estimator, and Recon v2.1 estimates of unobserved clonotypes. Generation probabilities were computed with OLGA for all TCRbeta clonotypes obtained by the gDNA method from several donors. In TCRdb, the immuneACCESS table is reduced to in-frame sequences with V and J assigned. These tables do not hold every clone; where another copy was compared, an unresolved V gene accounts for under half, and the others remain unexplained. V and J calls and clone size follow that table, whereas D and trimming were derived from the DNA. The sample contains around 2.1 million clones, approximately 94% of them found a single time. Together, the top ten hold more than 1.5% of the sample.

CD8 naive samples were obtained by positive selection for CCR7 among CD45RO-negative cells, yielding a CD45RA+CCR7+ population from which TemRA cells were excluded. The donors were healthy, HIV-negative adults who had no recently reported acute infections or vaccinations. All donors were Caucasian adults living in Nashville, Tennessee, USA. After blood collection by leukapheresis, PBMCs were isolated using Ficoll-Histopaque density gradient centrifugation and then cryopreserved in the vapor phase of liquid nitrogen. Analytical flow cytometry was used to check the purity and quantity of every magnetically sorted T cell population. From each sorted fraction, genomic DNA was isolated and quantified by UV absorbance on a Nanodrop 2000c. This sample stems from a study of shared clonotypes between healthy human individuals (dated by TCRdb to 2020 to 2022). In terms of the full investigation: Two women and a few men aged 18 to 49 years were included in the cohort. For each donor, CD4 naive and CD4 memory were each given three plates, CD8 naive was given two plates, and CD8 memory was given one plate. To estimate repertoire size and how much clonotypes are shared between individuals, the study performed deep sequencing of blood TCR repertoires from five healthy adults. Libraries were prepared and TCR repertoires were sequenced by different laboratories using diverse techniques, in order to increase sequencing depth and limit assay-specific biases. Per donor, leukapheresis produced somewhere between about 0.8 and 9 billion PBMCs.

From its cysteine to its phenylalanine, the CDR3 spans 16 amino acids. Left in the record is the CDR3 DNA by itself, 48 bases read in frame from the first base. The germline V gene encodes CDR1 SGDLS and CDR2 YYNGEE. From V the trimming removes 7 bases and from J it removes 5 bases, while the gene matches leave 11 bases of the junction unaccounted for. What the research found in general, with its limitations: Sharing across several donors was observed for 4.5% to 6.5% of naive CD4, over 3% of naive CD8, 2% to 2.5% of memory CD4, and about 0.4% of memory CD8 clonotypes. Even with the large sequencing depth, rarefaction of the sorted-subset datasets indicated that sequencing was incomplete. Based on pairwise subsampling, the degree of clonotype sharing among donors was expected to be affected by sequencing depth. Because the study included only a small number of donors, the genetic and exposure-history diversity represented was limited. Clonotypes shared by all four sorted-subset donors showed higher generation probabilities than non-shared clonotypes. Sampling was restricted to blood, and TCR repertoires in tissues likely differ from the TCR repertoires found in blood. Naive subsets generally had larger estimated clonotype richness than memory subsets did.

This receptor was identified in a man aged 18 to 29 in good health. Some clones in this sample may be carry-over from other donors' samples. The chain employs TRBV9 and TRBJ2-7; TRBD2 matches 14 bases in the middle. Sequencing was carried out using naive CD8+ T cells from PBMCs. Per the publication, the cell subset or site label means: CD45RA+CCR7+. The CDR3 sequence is CASSQGLAGVFHEQYF. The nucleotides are TGTGCCAGCTCCCAGGGACTAGCGGGAGTATTCCACGAGCAGTACTTC. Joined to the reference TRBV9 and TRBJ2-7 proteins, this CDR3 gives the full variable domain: DSGVTQTPKHLITATGQRVTLRCSPRSGDLSVYWYQQSLDQGLQFLIQYYNGEERAKGNILERFSAQQFPDLHSELNLSSLELGDSALYFCASSQGLAGVFHEQYFGPGTRLTVT.